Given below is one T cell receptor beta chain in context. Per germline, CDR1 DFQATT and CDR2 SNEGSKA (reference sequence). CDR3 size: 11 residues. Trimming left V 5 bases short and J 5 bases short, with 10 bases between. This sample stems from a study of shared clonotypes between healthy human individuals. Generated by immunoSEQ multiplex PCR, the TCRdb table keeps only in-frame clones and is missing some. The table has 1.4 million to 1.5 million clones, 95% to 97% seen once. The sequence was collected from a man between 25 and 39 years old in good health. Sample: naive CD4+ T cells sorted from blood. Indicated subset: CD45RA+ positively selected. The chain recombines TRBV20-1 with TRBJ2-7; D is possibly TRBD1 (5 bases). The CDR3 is CSAPRGDEQYF. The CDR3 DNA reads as TGCAGTGCTCCAAGGGGTGACGAGCAGTACTTC.